Listed here are 14 T cell receptor beta chains from one sample, sequenced in a study of shared clonotypes between healthy human individuals. Only in-frame clones appear in the TCRdb table, and some are missing; sequencing was by immunoSEQ multiplex PCR. The table shows 2 million to 2.5 million clones, with approximately 96% occurring only once. The specimen sequenced was naive CD4+ T cells sorted from blood. Subset given: CD45RA+ positively selected. All receptors come from a man aged 18 to 30 in good health.

This clone occurred once. V usage is TRBV11-2 and J usage is TRBJ2-7; D ambiguous. The CDR3 length is 11 residues. The V gene lost 0 bases and the J gene lost 12 bases, with 9 bases spanning the gap. Germline lookup yields CDR1 SGHAT and CDR2 FQNNGV. The chain's CDR3 is CASSLDDRPYF. CDR3 sequence (DNA): TGTGCCAGCAGCTTAGACGATAGGCCGTACTTC.

This rearrangement joins TRBV18 to TRBJ2-2; D remains unclear. Deletions cut 0 bases from V and 0 bases from J, with 8 bases between. The CDR3 covers 16 residues. From germline, CDR1 is KGHSH and CDR2 LQKENI. The CDR3 spells CASSPPNSANTGELFF. For the CDR3, the DNA is TGTGCCAGCTCACCACCCAACAGCGCGAACACCGGGGAGCTGTTTTTT. Full variable domain (missing parts from reference TRBV18 and TRBJ2-2): NAGVMQNPRHLVRRRGQEARLRCSPMKGHSHVYWYRQLPEEGLKFMVYLQKENIIDESGMPKERFSAEFPKEGPSILRIQQVVRGDSAAYFCASSPPNSANTGELFFGEGSRLTVL.

The rearrangement links TRBV27 to TRBJ1-2, with unresolved D. V shed 5 bases and J shed 5 bases, with 12 bases lying between them. Looked up from germline, CDR1 is MNHEY and CDR2 is SMNVEV (reference sequence). The CDR3 loop spans 13 amino acids. CDR3 sequence: CASSIHSKYGYTF. The CDR3 DNA follows: TGTGCCAGCAGTATACACTCGAAGTATGGCTACACCTTC.

This clone was detected once. The chain uses TRBV10-2 and TRBJ2-3; 13 bases map to TRBD2. The CDR3 loop spans 20 amino acids. V was clipped by 3 bases and J by 4 bases; unmatched bases: 16. Germline V lookup: CDR1 WSHSY, CDR2 SAAADI. The CDR3 bases are TGCGCCAGCAGTGAATGGACTAGCGGGGGAACTGTTGAGATTCCAGATACGCAGTATTTT. Its protein is CASSEWTSGGTVEIPDTQYF.

About this clone itself: This sample also contains other DNA sequences that code for the same CDR3. The gene calls are TRBV6-5 and TRBJ1-2; a possible D gene is TRBD1 (6 bases). Looked up from germline, CDR1 is MNHEY and CDR2 is SVGAGI. This CDR3 is 12 amino acids long. The V end lost 8 bases, the J end lost 1 base, and 8 bases lay between the germline ends. CDR3 bases: TGTGCCAGCCGGACAGTTAACTATGGCTACACCTTC. Its translation: CASRTVNYGYTF.

J is TRBJ1-1 and V is TRBV2, with D unclear. V shed 2 bases and J shed 1 base, with 8 bases lying between them. This CDR3 contains 14 residues. CDR1 is SNHLY and CDR2 is FYNNEI in the germline V gene. The CDR3 sequence: CASSEKSTNTEAFF. CDR3 nucleotide sequence: TGTGCCAGCAGTGAAAAGAGCACGAACACTGAAGCTTTCTTT. Supplemented by reference TRBV2 and TRBJ1-1, the full variable domain reads EPEVTQTPSHQVTQMGQEVILRCVPISNHLYFYWYRQILGQKVEFLVSFYNNEISEKSEIFDDQFSVERPDGSNFTLKIRSTKLEDSAMYFCASSEKSTNTEAFFGQGTRLTVV.

V gene TRBV6-6 combines with J gene TRBJ1-4; 11 bases fit TRBD1. The CDR3 contains 15 residues. CDR1 is MNHNY, CDR2 SVGAGI, per germline (reference sequence). Trimming cost V 6 bases and J 7 bases; bases outside gene matches: 7. CDR3 sequence (DNA): TGTGCCAGCAGCCCGGGACAGGGGGTTAGTGAAAAACTGTTTTTT. Translating it yields CASSPGQGVSEKLFF.

A remark on this clone: One end of the junction varies from germline; a read error may be responsible. The chain is built from TRBV29-1 and TRBJ2-1; D call uncertain. The germline V gene encodes CDR1 SQVTM and CDR2 ANQGSEA. The CDR3 runs 10 residues. The CDR3 DNA sequence: TGCAGCCAAAACCGGGCCCTCCTGATCTTC. Protein: CSQNRALLIF.

In this sample, this clone turned up once. The genes are TRBV28 and TRBJ2-2; D call uncertain. Germline V gene sequence: CDR1 MDHEN, CDR2 SYDVKM. The CDR3 length is 12 residues. V lost 3 bases, J lost 7 bases, and 6 bases lay in between. The CDR3 DNA reads TGTGCCAGCAGTTTGTCGAACGGGGAGCTGTTTTTT. Translation: CASSLSNGELFF.

The V gene is TRBV5-1, the J gene TRBJ1-2, with TRBD1 as a possible D gene (5 bases). CDR3 length: 14 amino acids. Germline V gene sequence: CDR1 SGHRS, CDR2 YFSETQ. V was shortened by 1 base and J by 4 bases, with 11 bases between the two germline ends. The CDR3 DNA reads as TGCGCCAGCAGCTTGTCTGTCGACAGCTATGGCTACACCTTC. It specifies CASSLSVDSYGYTF.

With respect to this clone: The same CDR3 can be traced to other DNA sequences in this sample. V gene TRBV27 combines with J gene TRBJ1-3; no clear D. The length of the CDR3 is 13 residues. The ends were cut back, 3 bases at V and 0 bases at J, with 3 bases in the middle. From germline, CDR1 is MNHEY and CDR2 SMNVEV (reference sequence). CDR3 region: CASSFSSGNTIYF. In DNA, the CDR3 is TGTGCCAGCAGTTTTAGCTCTGGAAACACCATATATTTT.

The J gene is TRBJ1-4, the V gene TRBV19; D perhaps matches TRBD1 (6 bases). CDR1 LNHDA and CDR2 SQIVND come from the germline V gene (reference sequence). The CDR3 runs to 15 residues. Between the trimmed V and J ends, which lost 3 bases and 3 bases, there was a span of 11 bases. The DNA for the CDR3 is TGTGCCAGTAGTATTGGGCAGGGGTCTAATGAAAAACTGTTTTTT. This sequence encodes CASSIGQGSNEKLFF.

The chain employs TRBV6-1 and TRBJ2-7, with no clear D. With 8 bases removed from V and 3 bases from J, the gap between germline ends came to 14 bases. CDR3 length: 13 residues. The germline CDR1 and CDR2 sequences are MNHNS and SASEGT. CDR3 in amino acids: CASGLGKNYEQYF. The DNA for the CDR3 is TGTGCCAGCGGGTTAGGCAAAAACTACGAGCAGTACTTC.

The rearrangement joins TRBV14 to TRBJ1-2; D is unresolved. The CDR3 covers 15 residues. Trimming took off 0 bases at V and 1 base at J, with 9 bases between the two ends. Germline-derived CDR1 and CDR2 are SGHDN and FVKESK. CDR3 loop: CASSQDPSVNYGYTF. CDR3 in DNA: TGTGCCAGCAGCCAAGATCCTTCGGTTAACTATGGCTACACCTTC.